Below, 9 T cell receptor beta chains from the same sample are listed, as sequenced in a study of blood T cell repertoires in COVID-19 (dated by TCRdb to about 2020). Preparation of the library involved the immunoSEQ multiplex PCR assay. In TCRdb, the immuneACCESS table is reduced to in-frame sequences with V and J assigned. These tables do not hold every clone; where another copy was compared, an unresolved V gene accounts for under half, and the others remain unexplained. The sample includes about 240,000 clones, with approximately 83% observed a single time. The ten largest clonotypes hold approximately 3.5% of the sample. Sample: PBMCs or T cells enriched from blood (not recorded which). The receptors were gathered from a woman between 40 and 55 years old with acute COVID-19.

This chain joins TRBV5-4 and TRBJ2-2; 9 bases align to TRBD2. Germline assignment: CDR1 SGHNT and CDR2 YYREEE (reference sequence). This CDR3 has 16 amino acids. V lost 4 bases to trimming and J lost 4 bases; unmatched junction nucleotides: 8. DNA for the CDR3: TGTGCCAGCAGCCCGACTAGCGGAAGGCCCACCGGGGAGCTGTTTTTT. Amino acid sequence: CASSPTSGRPTGELFF.

The chain carries TRBV30 and TRBJ2-1; D not resolved. With 1 base removed from V and 10 bases from J, the gap between germline ends came to 8 bases. CDR1 GTSNPN and CDR2 SVGIG come from the germline V gene (reference sequence). This CDR3 spans 11 amino acids. CDR3 coding DNA: TGTGCCTGGAGTGCACACGGGGAGCAGTTCTTC. Translated, it gives CAWSAHGEQFF. Together with reference TRBV30 and TRBJ2-1, the CDR3 gives the full variable domain: SQTIHQWPATLVQPVGSPLSLECTVEGTSNPNLYWYRQAAGRGLQLLFYSVGIGQISSEVPQNLSASRPQDRQFILSSKKLLLSDSGFYLCAWSAHGEQFFGPGTRLTVL.

J is TRBJ2-1 and V is TRBV9; perhaps TRBD2 as D (5 bases). Trimming shortened V by 0 bases and J by 6 bases, and 13 bases separated the two germline ends. CDR1 and CDR2 (germline): SGDLS, YYNGEE. The CDR3 sequence is 15 residues long. CDR3 sequence reads: CASSVDRARGNEQFF. The CDR3 DNA reads as TGTGCCAGCAGCGTAGACCGGGCTCGGGGCAATGAGCAGTTCTTC.

The chain links TRBV5-4 to TRBJ2-7, with 12 bases identical to TRBD1. CDR1 is SGHNT and CDR2 is YYREEE in the germline V gene (reference sequence). This CDR3 is 16 amino acids long. The J segment lost 1 base and the V segment lost 4 bases, leaving 6 bases of the junction unmatched. CDR3 in amino acids: CASSAGTGGFSYEQYF. For the CDR3, the DNA is TGTGCCAGCAGCGCCGGGACAGGGGGCTTTTCCTACGAGCAGTACTTC.

In its sample, this clone was seen once. The genes are TRBV11-3 and TRBJ2-2; 8 bases match TRBD1. The V and J ends lost 6 bases and 7 bases, in that order; junction bases with no gene match: 10. This CDR3 has 15 residues. The germline gives CDR1 SGHNT, CDR2 YENEEA. The CDR3 coding sequence is TGTGCCAGCAGTCCCTGGACAGGGTCGAACGGGGAGCTGTTTTTT. It encodes CASSPWTGSNGELFF. Looking up the rest from reference TRBV11-3 and TRBJ2-2 gives the full variable domain: EAGVVQSPRYKIIEKKQPVAFWCNPISGHNTLYWYLQNLGQGPELLIRYENEEAVDDSQLPKDRFSAERLKGVDSTLKIQPAELGDSAVYLCASSPWTGSNGELFFGEGSRLTVL.

V gene TRBV24-1 combines with J gene TRBJ2-2; tentatively, D is TRBD1 (5 bases). The germline V gene has CDR1 KGHDR and CDR2 SFDVKD. Trimming left V 8 bases short and J 4 bases short, with 10 bases between. CDR3 length: 13 residues. Here the CDR3 DNA reads TGTGCCACCACCACAGGAAGCACCGGGGAGCTGTTTTTT. This sequence encodes CATTTGSTGELFF.

The CDR3 here is CASSQRGGEAFF. For the CDR3, the DNA is TGTGCCAGCAGCCAGAGGGGGGGTGAAGCTTTCTTT. The chain employs TRBV7-9 and TRBJ1-1; perhaps TRBD1 as D (6 bases). V was pared by 5 bases and J by 7 bases, with 11 bases between. The germline V gene encodes CDR1 SEHNR and CDR2 FQNEAQ (reference sequence). CDR3 length: 12 amino acids.

The chain recombines TRBV4-1 with TRBJ2-7; tentatively, D is TRBD1 (6 bases). Trimming took off 0 bases at V and 7 bases at J, with 19 bases between the two ends. The CDR3 spans 16 residues. Germline lookup yields CDR1 MGHRA and CDR2 YSYEKL. In DNA, the CDR3 is TGCGCCAGCAGCCAAGATTTAACAGGGTTGTGGCGGGAGCAGTACTTC. Translation gives CASSQDLTGLWREQYF.

The V gene is TRBV27, the J gene TRBJ1-6; weak D call: TRBD1 (5 bases). Per germline, CDR1 MNHEY and CDR2 SMNVEV (reference sequence). Trimming pared 5 bases from V and 10 bases from J, leaving 12 bases between. The CDR3 is made up of 13 amino acids. CDR3 in amino acids: CASSAYRNSPLHF. The CDR3 nucleotides read TGTGCCAGCAGTGCATACAGGAACTCACCCCTCCACTTT.